This is a list of T cell receptor beta chains from one sample in a study of blood T cell repertoires in COVID-19. Clones were sequenced by immunoSEQ multiplex PCR, and TCRdb holds only the in-frame ones, with some missing. The table lists some 52,000 clones, 80% to 90% of them singletons. The sequenced sample was peripheral blood. The receptor source for this set is a man aged 70 or older with acute or convalescent COVID-19. Both conserved end residues are part of each CDR3. The D gene is left open where the match is weak. A row's size may be missing; if present it is once, few, many or a size class.

v_gene	d_gene	j_gene	abundance	CDR3nt	CDR3aa
TRBV16	NA	TRBJ2-6	NA	TGTGCCAGTCGAAATCAGGGGACGCCTGGGGCCAACGTCCTGACTTTC	CASRNQGTPGANVLTF
TRBV9	TRBD1	TRBJ1-5	NA	TGTGCCAGCAGCGGGGGGACAGGGGGAACCCAGCCCCAGCATTTT	CASSGGTGGTQPQHF
TRBV7-3	NA	TRBJ1-2	NA	TGTGCCAGCAGCCCGTGGCAGCGAACCAACTATGGCTACACCTTC	CASSPWQRTNYGYTF
TRBV19	TRBD1	TRBJ1-6	NA	TGTGCCAGTAGTATCGCGGACAGGGTGGGCTCACCCCTCCACTTT	CASSIADRVGSPLHF
TRBV6-5	NA	TRBJ2-5	NA	TGTGCCAGCACCTTCAGGGGAAGGGCCCAAGAGACCCAGTACTTC	CASTFRGRAQETQYF
TRBV7-8	NA	TRBJ2-7	few	TGTGCCAGCAGCACCTTACAGGGAACCCTGCTTGGGCAGTACTTC	CASSTLQGTLLGQYF
TRBV5-1	TRBD1	TRBJ1-3	NA	TGCGCCAGCCAGGACAGGGGCTCTGGAAACACCATATATTTT	CASQDRGSGNTIYF
TRBV5-8	TRBD2	TRBJ2-2	NA	TGTGCCAGCAGCTTTCAGGGGACTAGCGGGAGTTTTTCGCACGGGGAGCTGTTTTTT	CASSFQGTSGSFSHGELFF
TRBV4-3	NA	TRBJ1-1	NA	TGCGCCAGCAGCCAAGATTGGGGGGGCACTGAAGCTTTCTTT	CASSQDWGGTEAFF
TRBV4-2	NA	TRBJ1-6	NA	TGTGCCAGCAGCCAAGTTTTGGGCCCCCTCCACTTT	CASSQVLGPLHF
TRBV19	TRBD1	TRBJ1-1	once	TGTGCCAGTAGTAATTTTTTTTCGCAGGGGGCCTCGAACACTGAAGCTTTCTTT	CASSNFFSQGASNTEAFF
TRBV5-4	TRBD1	TRBJ1-6	NA	TGTGCCAGCAGCCAAGGGGGCAGGGGTTACTCACCCCTCCACTTT	CASSQGGRGYSPLHF
TRBV18	NA	TRBJ1-1	NA	TGTGCCAGCTCACTGCGACAGAGAGACACTGAAGCTTTCTTT	CASSLRQRDTEAFF
TRBV6-4	NA	TRBJ2-1	few	TGTGCCAGCAGCGCCGGCTCCTACAATGAGCAGTTCTTC	CASSAGSYNEQFF
TRBV4-2	NA	TRBJ1-5	NA	TGTGCCAGCAGCCAAGGGCAGGGGAATCGTCAGCCCCAGCATTTT	CASSQGQGNRQPQHF
TRBV10-1	NA	TRBJ2-7	few	TGCGCCAGACGGGGGACGCCCCCCTACGAGCAGTACTTC	CARRGTPPYEQYF
TRBV14	NA	TRBJ1-1	NA	TGTGCCAGCAGCCACACAGGGAAACGCAACACTGAAGCTTTCTTT	CASSHTGKRNTEAFF
TRBV11-2	TRBD1	TRBJ1-2	NA	TGTGCCAGCAGCTTAGCAAGGGGGCCCTTTTATGGCTACACCTTC	CASSLARGPFYGYTF